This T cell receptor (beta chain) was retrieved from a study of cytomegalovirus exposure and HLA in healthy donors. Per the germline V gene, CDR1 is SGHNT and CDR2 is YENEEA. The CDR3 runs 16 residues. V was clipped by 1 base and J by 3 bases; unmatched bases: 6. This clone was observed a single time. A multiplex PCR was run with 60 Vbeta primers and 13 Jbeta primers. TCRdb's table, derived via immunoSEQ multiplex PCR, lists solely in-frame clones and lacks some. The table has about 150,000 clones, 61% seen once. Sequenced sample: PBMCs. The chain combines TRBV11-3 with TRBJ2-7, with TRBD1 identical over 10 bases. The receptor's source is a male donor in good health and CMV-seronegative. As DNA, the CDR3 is TGTGCCAGCAGCTTAGTGGGGACAGGGGTTAGCTACGAGCAGTACTTC. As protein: CASSLVGTGVSYEQYF.